This T cell receptor beta chain was captured by sequencing in a study of T cell therapy after organ transplantation. In regard to this clone: Its antigen is as yet unknown.

Here immunoSEQ multiplex PCR was the method, and the copy in TCRdb shows in-frame clones only, minus some. The sample records over 45,000 clones, approximately 94% being singletons. Germline values: CDR1 LNHNV, CDR2 YYDKDF (reference sequence). There are 13 residues in the CDR3. V lost 5 bases, J lost 2 bases, and 7 bases lay in between. This TCR came from a human patient who had received a solid organ transplant and had CMV disease. This specimen consisted of CD8+ T cells from blood, obtained before autologous CMV-specific T cell therapy. The J gene is TRBJ1-5, the V gene TRBV15; D gene unclear. CDR3 in DNA: TGTGCCACCAGCCAAATCCGCAATCAGCCCCAGCATTTT. Residues: CATSQIRNQPQHF.